The 12 T cell receptor beta chains below come from one sample, sequenced in a study of T cells in Graves' hyperthyroidism and ophthalmopathy. RNA transcripts gave rise to amplified TCR beta CDR3 regions. The TCR CDR3 was amplified in a first-round RT-PCR using the HTBI primer set. MiXCR was run by TCRdb on the multiplex PCR reads, yielding one entry per CDR3 protein. The profile covers 390,000 or so distinct CDR3 sequences, with under 15% appearing a single time and approximately 13% taken by the ten largest. The material sequenced was blood. All receptors come from a man aged 18-30 years with Graves' ophthalmopathy.

This clonotype was counted a few times. A clone one base away is much larger, so this may be a read error. V is TRBV10-3 and J is TRBJ2-1; 10 bases agree with TRBD1. Germline V gives CDR1 ENHRY, CDR2 SYGVKD. The CDR3 totals 17 residues. The CDR3 region is CAVSESGNWDRGNEQFF. CDR3 DNA: TGTGCCGTCAGTGAGTCAGGGAACTGGGACAGGGGCAATGAGCAGTTCTTC.

This clonotype came up many times. V and J are TRBV7-9 and TRBJ2-1; 10 bases line up with TRBD2. Germline values: CDR1 SEHNR, CDR2 FQNEAQ (reference sequence). The CDR3 has 16 residues. The V segment lost 4 bases and the J segment 8 bases; nucleotides outside the gene matches: 11. Here the CDR3 DNA reads TGTGCCAGCAGCTCCCGACGGACTAGCGGAAGCGATGAGCAGTTCTTC. Translated, it gives CASSSRRTSGSDEQFF.

This clonotype showed up many times. This chain joins TRBV7-9 and TRBJ2-1; a weak D match, TRBD2 (5 bases). Germline V CDR1 and CDR2: SEHNR, FQNEAQ (reference sequence). The CDR3 has 14 amino acids. V dropped 4 bases and J dropped 9 bases, with 16 bases sitting between them. The CDR3 is CASSSPPTRVEQFF. The CDR3 DNA follows: TGTGCCAGCAGCTCCCCCCCAACTAGAGTTGAGCAGTTCTTC.

This clonotype was counted ten times or more. The rearrangement uses TRBV7-9 and TRBJ2-1; D perhaps matches TRBD1 (6 bases). Looked up from germline, CDR1 is SEHNR and CDR2 is FQNEAQ (reference sequence). The length of the CDR3 is 12 residues. The V end lost 1 base, the J end lost 10 bases, and 8 bases lay between the germline ends. The CDR3 DNA sequence: TGTGCCAGCAGCTTAGAAGACAGGGAGCAGTTCTTC. Translation gives CASSLEDREQFF.

The rearrangement links TRBV7-6 to TRBJ2-7; unclear D gene. CDR1 SGHVS and CDR2 FNYEAQ come from the germline V gene. The germline V and J ends were trimmed by 4 bases and 6 bases, with 16 bases remaining between them. The length of the CDR3 is 14 residues. This chain's CDR3 is CASSSSGPSFEQYF. The DNA for the CDR3 is TGTGCCAGCAGCTCCTCCGGGCCCTCTTTCGAGCAGTACTTC. Full variable domain (missing parts from reference TRBV7-6 and TRBJ2-7): GAGVSQSPRYKVTKRGQDVALRCDPISGHVSLYWYRQALGQGPEFLTYFNYEAQQDKSGLPNDRFSAERPEGSISTLTIQRTEQRDSAMYRCASSSSGPSFEQYFGPGTRLTVT.

V usage is TRBV7-9 and J usage is TRBJ1-2, with 10 nucleotides matching TRBD1. This CDR3 is built from 15 residues. Per germline, CDR1 SEHNR and CDR2 FQNEAQ (reference sequence). Trimming took 5 bases from V and 7 from J; bases not matched to a gene: 10. The chain's CDR3 is CASSPPADRGLGYTF. The CDR3 DNA follows: TGTGCCAGCAGCCCTCCCGCAGACAGGGGGCTTGGCTACACCTTC. Full variable domain (rest looked up from reference TRBV7-9 and TRBJ1-2): DTGVSQNPRHKITKRGQNVTFRCDPISEHNRLYWYRQTLGQGPEFLTYFQNEAQLEKSRLLSDRFSAERPKGSFSTLEIQRTEQGDSAMYLCASSPPADRGLGYTFGSGTRLTVV.

A word on this clonotype: This clone may be a read error of a much larger clone one base away. V gene TRBV12-3 or TRBV12-4 combines with J gene TRBJ2-7; 12 bases are shared with TRBD2. Trimming cost V 6 bases and J 7 bases; bases outside gene matches: 7. The CDR3 covers 14 residues. In nucleotides, the CDR3 is TGTGCCAGCAGGACTAGCGGGAGTGGGGATGAGCAGTACTTC. Amino acids: CASRTSGSGDEQYF.

This clonotype appeared a few times. The J gene is TRBJ1-3, the V gene TRBV15; no clear D. CDR3 size: 13 residues. V was trimmed by 9 bases and J by 0 bases, leaving 9 bases between them. Germline CDR1 is LNHNV and CDR2 is YYDKDF (reference sequence). CDR3: CATTDYSGNTIYF. The CDR3, as DNA: TGTGCCACTACAGATTACTCTGGAAACACCATATATTTT.

The sample holds many counts of this clonotype. The J gene is TRBJ1-1, the V gene TRBV11-2; perhaps TRBD1 as D (6 bases). The CDR3 has 16 amino acids. The germline CDR1 and CDR2 sequences are SGHAT and FQNNGV. Trimming pared 1 base from V and 3 bases from J, leaving 15 bases between. The CDR3 nucleotides read TGTGCCAGCAGCTTAGGGCTGGGGGCCTTAGACACTGAAGCTTTCTTT. It is translated as CASSLGLGALDTEAFF.

This clonotype has a handful of counts. J is TRBJ2-7 and V is TRBV7-2; TRBD2 aligns across 7 bases. Germline trimming cut 4 bases from V and 5 bases from J; bases unmatched to any gene: 20. The CDR3 consists of 18 residues. Germline values: CDR1 SGHTA, CDR2 FQGNSA. CDR3 sequence reads: CASSSRFSGAPEVDEQYF. In nucleotides, the CDR3 is TGTGCCAGCAGCTCTCGGTTCAGCGGGGCCCCCGAGGTGGACGAGCAGTACTTC.

This clonotype was observed many times. The chain joins TRBV6-1 to TRBJ2-7, with D possibly called TRBD1 or TRBD2 (5 bases each). There are 13 residues in the CDR3. Germline V gives CDR1 MNHNS, CDR2 SASEGT. The V gene lost 10 bases and the J gene lost 5 bases, with 18 bases spanning the gap. The DNA of the CDR3 is TGTGCCACCTTGCAGGGCAGGGAGCACGAGCAGTACTTC. It codes for CATLQGREHEQYF.

J is TRBJ1-6 and V is TRBV4-1, with TRBD1 matching over 10 bases. Germline trimming cut 5 bases from V and 6 bases from J; bases unmatched to any gene: 7. Germline V gene lookup returns CDR1 MGHRA and CDR2 YSYEKL. There are 16 residues in the CDR3. Written as DNA, the CDR3 is TGCGCCAGCAGCGACGCCGGGACAGGGGTTAATTCACCCCTCCACTTT. It translates to CASSDAGTGVNSPLHF.